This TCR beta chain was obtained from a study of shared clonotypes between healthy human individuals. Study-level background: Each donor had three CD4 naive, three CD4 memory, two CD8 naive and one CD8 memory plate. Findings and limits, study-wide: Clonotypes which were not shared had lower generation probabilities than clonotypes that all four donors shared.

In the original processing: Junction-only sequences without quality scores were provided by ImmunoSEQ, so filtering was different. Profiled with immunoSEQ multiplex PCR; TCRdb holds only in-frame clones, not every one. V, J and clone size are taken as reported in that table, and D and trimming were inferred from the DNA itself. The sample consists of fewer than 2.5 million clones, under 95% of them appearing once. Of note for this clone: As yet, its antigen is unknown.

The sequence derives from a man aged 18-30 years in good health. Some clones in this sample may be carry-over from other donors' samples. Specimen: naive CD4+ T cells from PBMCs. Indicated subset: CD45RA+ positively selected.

CDR3 loop: CASSLGFANQPQHF. The CDR3 bases are TGTGCCAGCAGTTTGGGGTTCGCGAATCAGCCCCAGCATTTT. The chain recombines TRBV28 with TRBJ1-5; no clear D. Germline assignment: CDR1 MDHEN and CDR2 SYDVKM. V was trimmed by 3 bases and J by 4 bases, leaving 10 bases between them. CDR3 size: 14 residues.